The 9 T cell receptor beta chains presented below share a single source sample, sequenced in a study of cytomegalovirus exposure and HLA in healthy donors. The PCR had 60 Vbeta and 13 Jbeta primers. The method was immunoSEQ multiplex PCR; TCRdb's version includes in-frame clones alone and lacks a portion of them. This table has about 140,000 clones, approximately 82% appearing once. Sequenced material: PBMCs. The receptors were sampled from a woman in her 40s in good health and CMV-seronegative.

The chain is built from TRBV19 and TRBJ2-3; perhaps TRBD1 as D (6 bases). Per the germline V gene, CDR1 is LNHDA and CDR2 is SQIVND (reference sequence). The CDR3 runs to 16 residues. Trimming left V 5 bases short and J 3 bases short, with 18 bases between. The CDR3 DNA sequence: TGTGCCAGTAGTCCACAGGGTTTCAGCTGGACAGATACGCAGTATTTT. Translating gives CASSPQGFSWTDTQYF. Based on the CDR3 plus reference TRBV19 and TRBJ2-3, the full variable domain is DGGITQSPKYLFRKEGQNVTLSCEQNLNHDAMYWYRQDPGQGLRLIYYSQIVNDFQKGDIAEGYSVSREKKESFPLTVTSAQKNPTAFYLCASSPQGFSWTDTQYFGPGTRLTVL.

In regard to this clone: The same CDR3 arises from other DNA sequences in this sample as well. The V call is TRBV5-6, the J call TRBJ2-7; no clear D. CDR1 is SGHDT and CDR2 is YYEEEE in the germline V gene. CDR3 length: 13 amino acids. V gave up 0 bases and J gave up 0 bases, with 4 bases separating them. CDR3 coding DNA: TGTGCCAGCAGCTTGGCGAGCTCCTACGAGCAGTACTTC. This translates into CASSLASSYEQYF.

The genes are TRBV28 and TRBJ1-5; TRBD1 might be the D (5 bases). This CDR3 region has 16 residues. Germline CDR1 is MDHEN and CDR2 is SYDVKM. V lost 5 bases, J lost 0 bases, and 14 bases lay in between. The CDR3 DNA sequence: TGTGCCAGCAGTCCGGGGGACTTGGTTAGCAATCAGCCCCAGCATTTT. Its translation: CASSPGDLVSNQPQHF. Complete variable domain (other parts from reference TRBV28 and TRBJ1-5): DVKVTQSSRYLVKRTGEKVFLECVQDMDHENMFWYRQDPGLGLRLIYFSYDVKMKEKGDIPEGYSVSREKKERFSLILESASTNQTSMYLCASSPGDLVSNQPQHFGDGTRLSIL.

This clone was observed a few times. CDR3 sequence: CASSLLGETGGGQPQHF. The CDR3 coding sequence is TGTGCCAGCAGCTTGTTGGGGGAAACAGGGGGCGGCCAGCCCCAGCATTTT. The chain carries TRBV5-6 and TRBJ1-5; the match to TRBD1 covers 9 bases. The V gene's germline CDR1 is SGHDT and CDR2 YYEEEE. CDR3 length: 17 residues. J was trimmed by 7 bases and V by 1 base; bases with no gene match: 12.

The V gene is TRBV6-1, the J gene TRBJ1-2; D is uncertain. The CDR3 totals 13 residues. The germline CDR1 and CDR2 sequences are MNHNS and SASEGT. Trimming took off 1 base at V and 1 base at J, with 4 bases between the two ends. The CDR3 loop reads CASSEVNNYGYTF. In DNA form, the CDR3 reads TGTGCCAGCAGTGAAGTTAATAACTATGGCTACACCTTC.

The chain links TRBV27 to TRBJ2-7; D is perhaps TRBD1 (6 bases). The CDR3 sequence is 12 residues long. Germline V gene data show CDR1 as MNHEY and CDR2 as SMNVEV (reference sequence). V lost 5 bases and J lost 6, with 11 bases in between. The CDR3 sequence is CASSPQGVEQYF. For the CDR3, the DNA is TGTGCCAGCAGTCCACAGGGAGTCGAGCAGTACTTC.

The J gene is TRBJ1-1, the V gene TRBV6-1; D may be TRBD1 (5 bases). Germline lookup yields CDR1 MNHNS and CDR2 SASEGT. V lost 4 bases, J lost 5 bases, and 14 bases lay in between. This CDR3 spans 14 amino acids. The chain's CDR3 is CASSVTGGRTEAFF. The CDR3 bases are TGTGCCAGCAGTGTCACTGGGGGGAGGACTGAAGCTTTCTTT.

V and J are TRBV7-2 and TRBJ2-2; D remains unclear. CDR1 and CDR2 (germline): SGHTA, FQGNSA. This CDR3 spans 14 amino acids. The V end lost 3 bases, the J end lost 5 bases, and 10 bases lay between the germline ends. CDR3 amino acids: CASSFTTGTGELFF. CDR3 bases: TGTGCCAGCAGCTTTACCACCGGGACCGGGGAGCTGTTTTTT.

The CDR3 DNA is TGTGCCAGCAGTACGCCTCTAGCGGGATACTCTGGGGGCTACAATGAGCAGTTCTTC. Translation gives CASSTPLAGYSGGYNEQFF. The chain links TRBV28 to TRBJ2-1; 9 nucleotides align to TRBD2. Trimming at V came to 5 bases and at J to 3 bases, leaving 17 bases not matched to a gene. Germline loops: CDR1 MDHEN, CDR2 SYDVKM. CDR3 size: 19 residues. The entire variable domain, with the rest obtained from reference TRBV28 and TRBJ2-1, is as follows: DVKVTQSSRYLVKRTGEKVFLECVQDMDHENMFWYRQDPGLGLRLIYFSYDVKMKEKGDIPEGYSVSREKKERFSLILESASTNQTSMYLCASSTPLAGYSGGYNEQFFGPGTRLTVL.